The source of this TCR beta chain is a study of glioma-infiltrating T cells. Study-level points and caveats: Tissue and blood shared very few CDR3 sequences.

Germline V CDR1 and CDR2: SQVTM, ANQGSEA. V was shortened by 1 base and J by 5 bases, with 8 bases between the two germline ends. The CDR3 contains 12 residues. The iRepertoire nested amplicon-rescue multiplex PCR amplified TCR alpha and beta CDR3s from RNA. TCRdb re-called the multiplex PCR reads with MiXCR, one entry per CDR3 protein. The table shows 85,000 to 110,000 distinct CDR3 sequences, with 25% to 35% occurring only once. On this clonotype: Its antigen remains unidentified.

The chain couples TRBV29-1 to TRBJ1-2; D unresolved. The sequence derives from a human donor with low-grade glioma or glioblastoma, undergoing nonglioma brain surgery, or in good health (not recorded which). Input material: glioma tissue, nonneoplastic brain tissue, or PBMCs (not recorded which). The CDR3 region has the DNA TGCAGCGTTGAAGGGGCTGAGTATGGCTACACCTTC. Its translation: CSVEGAEYGYTF.